The T cell receptor (beta chain) under discussion was sequenced for a study of T cell repertoires in cytomegalovirus infection (dated by TCRdb to between 2018 and 2020). For the wider study: Donor HLA type was relevant to the analysis, because carriage of CMV infection together with the matching HLA type was indicated by public TCR beta signatures. The research as a whole found: The ex vivo response was dominated by HLA-C-restricted CMV-specific TCR beta clonotypes, which also provided the single most frequent clonotype in two of eight donors. Cumulative frequency of public TCR beta family members discriminated carriers of CMV infection plus the relevant HLA type in this cohort and an independent roughly 340-donor cohort.

This clonotype came up many times. Its recognized antigen is unknown. It has no much larger one-base neighbor in the sample; base qualities were not kept. For CDR1 and CDR2, the germline V gene (reference sequence) lists SEHNR and FQNEAQ. The CDR3 starts with the cysteine, ends with the phenylalanine, and has 15 residues. CDR3 DNA only is kept here, 45 bases in frame from base 1. V loses 4 bases of germline sequence and J loses 6 bases, and the interval between the two ends is 13 bases. Sequencing took place on an Illumina HiSeq 1500. Clones were called with MiXCR by TCRdb after fastp trimmed the public reads at Q25, and only in-frame beta chains were retained. Rows are combined by CDR3 protein, so each entry shows the most common genes and DNA. This sample is represented by some 300,000 distinct CDR3 sequences; about 17% of them were singletons. In total, the top ten clones hold around 11% of the sample.

The sample taken for sequencing was PBMCs. The receptor's source is a human donor in good health (CMV status not recorded). Some clones in this sample may be carry-over from other donors' samples. The chain was built from TRBV7-9 and TRBJ1-6; there is no confident call for the D gene. DNA sequence: TGTGCCAGCAGCTCGAGGTCAGCGGCTAATTCACCCCTCCACTTT. This gives the protein CASSSRSAANSPLHF.